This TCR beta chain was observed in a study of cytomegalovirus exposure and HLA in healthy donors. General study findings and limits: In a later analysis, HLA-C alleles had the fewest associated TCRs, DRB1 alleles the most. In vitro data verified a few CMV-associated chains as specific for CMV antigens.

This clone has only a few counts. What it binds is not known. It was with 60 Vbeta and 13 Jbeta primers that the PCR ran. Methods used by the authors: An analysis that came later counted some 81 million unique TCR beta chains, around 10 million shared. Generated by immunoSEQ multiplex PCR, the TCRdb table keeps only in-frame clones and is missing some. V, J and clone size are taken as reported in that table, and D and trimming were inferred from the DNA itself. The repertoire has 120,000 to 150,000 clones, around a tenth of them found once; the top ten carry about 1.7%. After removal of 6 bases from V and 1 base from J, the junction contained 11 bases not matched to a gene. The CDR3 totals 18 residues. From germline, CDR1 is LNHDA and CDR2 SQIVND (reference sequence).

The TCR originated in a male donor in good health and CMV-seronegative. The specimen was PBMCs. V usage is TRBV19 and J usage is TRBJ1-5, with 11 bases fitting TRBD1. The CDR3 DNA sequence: TGTGCCAGTAGGATGGACAGGGGGCGGCTGGGGAGCAATCAGCCCCAGCATTTT. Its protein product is CASRMDRGRLGSNQPQHF.